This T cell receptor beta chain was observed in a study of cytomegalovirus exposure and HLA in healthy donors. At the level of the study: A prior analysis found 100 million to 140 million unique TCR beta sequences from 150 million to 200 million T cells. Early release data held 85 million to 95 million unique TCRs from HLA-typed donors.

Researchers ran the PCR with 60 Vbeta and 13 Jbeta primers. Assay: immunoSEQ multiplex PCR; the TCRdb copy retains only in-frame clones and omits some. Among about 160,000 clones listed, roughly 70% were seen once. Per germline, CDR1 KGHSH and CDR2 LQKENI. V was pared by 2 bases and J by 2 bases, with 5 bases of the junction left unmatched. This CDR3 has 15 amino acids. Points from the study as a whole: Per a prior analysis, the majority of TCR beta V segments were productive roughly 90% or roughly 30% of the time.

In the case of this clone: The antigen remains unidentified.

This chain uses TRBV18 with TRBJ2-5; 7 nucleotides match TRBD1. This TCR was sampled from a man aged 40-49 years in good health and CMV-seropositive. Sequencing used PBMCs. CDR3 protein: CASSPTPDRQETQYF. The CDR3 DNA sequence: TGTGCCAGCTCACCAACTCCGGACAGGCAAGAGACCCAGTACTTC.